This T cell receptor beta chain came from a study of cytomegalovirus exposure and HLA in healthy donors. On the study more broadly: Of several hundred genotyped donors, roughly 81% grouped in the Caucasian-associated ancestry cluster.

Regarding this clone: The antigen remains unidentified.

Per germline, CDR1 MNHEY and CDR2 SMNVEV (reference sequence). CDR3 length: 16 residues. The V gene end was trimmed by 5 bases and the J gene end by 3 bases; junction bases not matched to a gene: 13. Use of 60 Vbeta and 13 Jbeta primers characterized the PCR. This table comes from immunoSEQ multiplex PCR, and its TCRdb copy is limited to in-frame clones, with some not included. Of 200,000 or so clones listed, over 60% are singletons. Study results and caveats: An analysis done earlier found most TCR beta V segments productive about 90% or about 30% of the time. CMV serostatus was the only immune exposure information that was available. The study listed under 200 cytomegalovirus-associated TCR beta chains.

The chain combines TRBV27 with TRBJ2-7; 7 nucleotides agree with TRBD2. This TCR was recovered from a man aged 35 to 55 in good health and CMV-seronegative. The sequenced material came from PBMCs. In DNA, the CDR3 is TGTGCCAGCAGTGGGTCCGGGGCGGGAGAACACTACGAGCAGTACTTC. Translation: CASSGSGAGEHYEQYF.